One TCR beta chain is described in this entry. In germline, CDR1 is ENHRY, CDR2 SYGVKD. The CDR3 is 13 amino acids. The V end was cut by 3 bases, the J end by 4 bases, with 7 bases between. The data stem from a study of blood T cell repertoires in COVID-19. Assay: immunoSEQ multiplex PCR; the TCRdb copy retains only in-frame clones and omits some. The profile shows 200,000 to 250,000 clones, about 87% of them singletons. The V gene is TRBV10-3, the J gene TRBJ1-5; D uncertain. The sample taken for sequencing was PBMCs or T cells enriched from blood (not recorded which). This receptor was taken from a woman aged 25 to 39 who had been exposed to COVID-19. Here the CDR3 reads CAISDSENQPQHF. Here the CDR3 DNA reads TGTGCCATCAGTGATAGTGAAAATCAGCCCCAGCATTTT.